This TCR beta chain was observed in a study of T cells in Graves' hyperthyroidism and ophthalmopathy. Exclusion of patients followed from uncontrolled infection, other autoimmune disease, pregnancy or lactation. The blood sample was taken at first hyperthyroidism diagnosis, before any ophthalmopathy symptoms. Study-wide points: Stable hyperthyroidism was told apart from ophthalmopathy by a model built on 13 V-J features.

This clonotype was found a few times. Its specificity is unknown. Germline CDR1 reads SEHNR; CDR2 reads FQNEAQ (reference sequence). This CDR3 has 12 residues. Trimming removed 6 bases from V and 5 bases from J, with 5 bases in between. Amplification of TCR beta CDR3 regions was performed using RNA transcripts as template. HTBI primers drove first-round RT-PCR of the TCR CDR3. TCRdb reprocessed the multiplex PCR reads with MiXCR, giving one entry per CDR3 protein. The repertoire holds over 200,000 distinct CDR3 sequences, with about 14% as singletons. The chain has TRBV7-9 and TRBJ1-6; no clear D gene. The sequence derives from a woman aged 40 to 49 with Graves' hyperthyroidism that later progressed to Graves' ophthalmopathy. Sequenced sample: blood. Here the CDR3 reads CASRRDNSPLHF. For the CDR3, the DNA is TGTGCCAGCAGACGGGATAATTCACCCCTCCACTTT.